The present entry profiles one T cell receptor (beta chain) with its context. This CDR3 is 13 amino acids long. V trimming: 6 bases; J trimming: 7 bases; junction bases outside the gene matches: 6. Germline assignment: CDR1 MDHEN and CDR2 SYDVKM. These data belong to a study of T cells in Graves' hyperthyroidism and ophthalmopathy. Study summary: Sampling of peripheral blood happened at initial diagnosis, prior to any treatment.

Not enrolled were patients with uncontrolled infection, other autoimmune disease, pregnancy or lactation. RNA transcripts provided the source from which TCR beta CDR3 regions were amplified. In the first-round RT-PCR of the TCR CDR3, the HTBI primer set was used. One entry per CDR3 protein, called by TCRdb with MiXCR from the multiplex PCR reads. This sample yields under 350,000 distinct CDR3 sequences, of which roughly an eighth are seen a single time; about a third belongs to the top ten. The chain employs TRBV28 and TRBJ1-2; 9 positions agree with TRBD1. The sequencing input was blood. The sequence came from a woman aged 40 to 50 with Graves' ophthalmopathy. The CDR3: CASSRTGGIGYTF. The DNA for the CDR3 is TGTGCCAGCAGCAGAACAGGGGGCATTGGCTACACCTTC.